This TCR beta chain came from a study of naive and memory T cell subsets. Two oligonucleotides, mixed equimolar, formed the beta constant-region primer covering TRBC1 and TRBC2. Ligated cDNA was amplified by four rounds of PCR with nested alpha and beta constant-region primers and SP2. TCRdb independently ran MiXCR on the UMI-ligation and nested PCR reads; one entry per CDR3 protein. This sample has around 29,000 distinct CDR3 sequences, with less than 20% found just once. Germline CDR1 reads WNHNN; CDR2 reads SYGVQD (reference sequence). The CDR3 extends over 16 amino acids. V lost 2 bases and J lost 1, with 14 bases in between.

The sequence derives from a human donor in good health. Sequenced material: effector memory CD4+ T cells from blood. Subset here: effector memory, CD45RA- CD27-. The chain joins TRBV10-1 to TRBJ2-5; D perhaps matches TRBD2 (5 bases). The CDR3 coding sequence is TGCGCCAGCAGTGAGCGAGGAGGCAGGACCCAAGAGACCCAGTACTTC. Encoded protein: CASSERGGRTQETQYF.